This T cell receptor beta chain was recorded in a study of glioma-infiltrating T cells (TCRdb year 2016). The study in broad terms: The low-grade gliomas were WHO grade II oligodendrogliomas or astrocytomas, while the glioblastomas were WHO grade IV tumors sampled at initial diagnosis rather than at recurrent diagnosis. Dexamethasone was administered to glioma patients for six or fewer days before surgery. For blood libraries, the target was roughly 4.5- to 10-fold sequencing coverage of about 990,000 peripheral T cells. Glioma tissue, non-neoplastic brain tissue and matched peripheral blood mononuclear cells were used as sources from which TCR alpha- and beta-chain repertoires were sequenced. To measure how far tissue and blood T-cell populations diverged, each tissue-infiltrating repertoire was compared against the peripheral blood repertoire of the same patient. Three low-grade glioma patients, roughly eight primary glioblastoma patients and three non-glioma patients contributing non-neoplastic brain tissue were included in the paired cohort. The full study reports these points: Only a very small number of CDR3 sequences turned up in both tissue and blood, a result put down to high CDR3 diversity combined with limited sampling. Patients with low tissue-blood divergence were marked by a signature set of shared blood CDR3 motifs, and that set was depleted in highly divergent patients. Group comparisons rested on small numbers: three non-neoplastic, three low-grade glioma and eight glioblastoma patients. In non-neoplastic patients, VJ-independent divergence between tissue and blood fell below expectation, whereas in all gliomas, and especially in low-grade gliomas, the divergence rose above expectation.

Immediately after resection, surgical brain or tumor specimens were cryofrozen in liquid nitrogen, and peripheral blood cells were collected at the same time. The CDR3, cysteine through phenylalanine, is 14 amino acids long. Of all the DNA, just the CDR3 is kept, 42 bases in frame from base 1. Trimming accounts for 2 bases at V and 4 bases at J, while the number of junction bases matched to no gene is 2. In the germline V gene, CDR1 corresponds to ENHRY and CDR2 to SYGVKD. For this clonotype: Its specific antigen is unknown. Within one base of it there is no much larger clone, and no base qualities were kept.

TCR alpha and beta CDR3 regions were amplified with the iRepertoire nested amplicon-rescue multiplex PCR (arm-PCR) platform from RNA. One-step reverse transcription and amplification used about 90-400 ng of tissue mRNA or PBMC total RNA as input. After bead purification, a secondary multiplex PCR added Illumina adapters, and libraries were gel-purified between 200 and 400 bp. Demultiplexing relied on internal 6-nucleotide barcodes carried by the libraries. The libraries were sequenced on an Illumina MiSeq using 2x220 or 2x250 nucleotide paired-end reads. As for how the authors treated the data: Paired reads were merged using FLASH 1.2.11 and aligned with BWA-MEM to the GRCh37 human genome, and TRA and TRB reads were then extracted. V and J assignment used an IMGT-derived reference of cassette sequences and CDR3 motifs that included pseudogenes. Reads were translated in three frames, and productive CDR3s were defined as those with a C...FGXG motif and no stop codons. A clonotype was defined as a unique combination of a V-J cassette pair and a CDR3 amino acid sequence. Reads were filtered by Hamming distance, with the threshold set by the sequence error rate of each sample in mapped regions. TCRdb itself trimmed the public reads at Q25 with fastp, ran MiXCR and retained productive beta chains. When rows share a CDR3 protein, they turn into one entry using the most common DNA and genes. V and J calls and clone size were set by TCRdb, not the authors. This sample comprises around 390,000 distinct CDR3 sequences, about two fifths of them detected only once. The ten top clones hold 9.5% to 15% of the sample.

The chain was built from TRBV10-3 and TRBJ1-3; 7 nucleotides in the junction match TRBD1. Input material: glioma tissue, nonneoplastic brain tissue, or PBMCs (not recorded which). The TCR was taken from a human donor with low-grade glioma or glioblastoma, undergoing nonglioma brain surgery, or in good health (not recorded which). The CDR3 here reads CAISETGDGNTIYF. The nucleotides read TGTGCCATCAGTGAGACAGGGGACGGAAACACCATATATTTT.